This T cell receptor (beta chain) was found in a study of shared clonotypes between healthy human individuals. As for the study in general: Sampling drew on donors who were a couple of women and a few men aged 18 to 49.

Libraries were prepared by immunoSEQ multiplex PCR; TCRdb keeps only in-frame clonotypes and omits some of them. This sample has about 2.4 million clones, with over 85% found just once. A word on this clone: Antigen specificity is unknown.

Study conclusions and caveats: Clonotype sharing across a few donors was observed for 5% to 6.5% of naive CD4 clonotypes. Clonotypes shared by all four donors outscored non-shared clonotypes in generation probability. Sequencing depth was predicted to influence how clonotypes are shared among donors.

Sequencing input: naive CD4+ T cells from PBMCs. Subset denoted: CD45RA+ positively selected. This TCR was recovered from a man younger than 35 in good health. Some clones in this sample may be carry-over from other donors' samples.

As DNA, the CDR3 is TGTGCCAGCAGCTTAGACGAAGGATATGGCTACACCTTC. It codes for CASSLDEGYGYTF. The V call is TRBV11-1, the J call TRBJ1-2, with D unresolved. From germline, CDR1 is SGHAT and CDR2 FQDESV (reference sequence). This CDR3 has 13 residues. Trimming removed 1 base at V and 5 bases at J, with 8 bases between.